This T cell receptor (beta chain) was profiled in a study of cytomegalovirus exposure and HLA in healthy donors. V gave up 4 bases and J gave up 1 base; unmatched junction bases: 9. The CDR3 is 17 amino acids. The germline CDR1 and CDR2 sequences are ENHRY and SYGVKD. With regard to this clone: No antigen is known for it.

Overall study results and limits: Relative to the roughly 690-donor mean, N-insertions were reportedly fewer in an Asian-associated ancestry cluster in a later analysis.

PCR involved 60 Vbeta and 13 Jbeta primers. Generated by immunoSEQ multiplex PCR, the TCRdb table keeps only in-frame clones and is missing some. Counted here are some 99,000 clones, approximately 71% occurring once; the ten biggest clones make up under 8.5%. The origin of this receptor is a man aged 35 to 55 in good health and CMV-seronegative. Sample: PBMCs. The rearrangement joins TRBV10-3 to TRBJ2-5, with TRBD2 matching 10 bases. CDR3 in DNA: TGTGCCATCAGTGGATCCCCAACTAGCGGGGTCCAAGAGACCCAGTACTTC. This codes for CAISGSPTSGVQETQYF.